Listed here are 9 T cell receptor beta chains from one sample, sequenced in a study of blood T cell repertoires in COVID-19. Assay used: immunoSEQ multiplex PCR; TCRdb lists only in-frame clones, some missing. The data show 190,000 or so clones, 70% to 90% seen once. The specimen sequenced was peripheral blood. Receptors were obtained from a man aged 40-49 years with active or convalescent COVID-19.

The genes are TRBV3-1 (or the pseudogene TRBV3-2) and TRBJ2-7; 13 bases line up with TRBD2. After removal of 3 bases from V and 3 bases from J, the junction contained 8 bases not matched to a gene. Germline values: CDR1 LGHDT, CDR2 YNNKEL (reference sequence). The CDR3 spans 17 residues. Written as DNA, the CDR3 is TGTGCCAGCAGCCATACTAGCGGGGGGGAGAAGGTCTACGAGCAGTACTTC. Its translation is CASSHTSGGEKVYEQYF.

The rearrangement links TRBV7-9 to TRBJ1-2; D might be TRBD1 (6 bases). The V gene lost 1 base and the J gene lost 0 bases, with 18 bases spanning the gap. The germline CDR1 and CDR2 sequences are SEHNR and FQNEAQ (reference sequence). The CDR3 is 18 amino acids. The CDR3 sequence: CASSLGAIRGPTNYGYTF. In nucleotides, the CDR3 is TGTGCCAGCAGCTTAGGAGCAATCAGGGGACCCACTAACTATGGCTACACCTTC.

The chain carries TRBV19 and TRBJ2-3; weak D call: TRBD1 (6 bases). CDR3 length: 16 residues. The germline gives CDR1 LNHDA, CDR2 SQIVND (reference sequence). Trimming stripped 5 bases from V and 3 bases from J, with 18 bases between. The CDR3 sequence: CASSPRQAPLTDTQYF. CDR3 DNA sequence: TGTGCCAGTAGTCCTCGACAGGCCCCCTTGACAGATACGCAGTATTTT.

The J gene is TRBJ2-3, the V gene TRBV27, with 7 positions matching TRBD1. J lost 2 bases, V lost 7 bases, and 9 bases had no gene match. CDR1 MNHEY and CDR2 SMNVEV come from the germline V gene (reference sequence). The length of the CDR3 is 15 residues. CDR3 protein: CASTPGTVITDTQYF. DNA for the CDR3: TGTGCCAGCACACCCGGGACAGTGATCACAGATACGCAGTATTTT.

V gene TRBV7-9 combines with J gene TRBJ1-2; unclear D gene. The germline V and J ends were trimmed by 6 bases and 0 bases, with 14 bases remaining between them. The CDR3 length is 15 residues. Germline CDR1 reads SEHNR; CDR2 reads FQNEAQ (reference sequence). CDR3: CASRYAETANYGYTF. The CDR3 DNA reads TGTGCCAGCAGGTATGCAGAAACCGCTAACTATGGCTACACCTTC.

The chain is built from TRBV10-2 and TRBJ1-5, with TRBD1 matching over 8 bases. V gave up 4 bases and J gave up 7 bases; unmatched junction bases: 3. The CDR3 has 13 amino acids. Per germline, CDR1 WSHSY and CDR2 SAAADI. The CDR3 region has the DNA TGCGCCAGCAGTGCAGGGGGCGGGCAGCCCCAGCATTTT. It is translated as CASSAGGGQPQHF.

The chain combines TRBV14 with TRBJ1-4; TRBD1 matches 7 bases. This CDR3 is 15 amino acids long. The junction had 7 bases not matched to a gene; V was cut back by 1 base and J by 8 bases. Germline V gives CDR1 SGHDN, CDR2 FVKESK. The CDR3 bases are TGTGCCAGCAGCCAAGGAGGAGGGGGCGCGGAAAAACTGTTTTTT. Amino acids: CASSQGGGGAEKLFF.

The CDR3 spells CASSFARDSYQPQHF. The CDR3 bases are TGTGCCAGCAGCTTCGCCAGGGACAGTTATCAGCCCCAGCATTTT. The V call is TRBV5-8, the J call TRBJ1-5; 7 bases are a match to TRBD1. Trimming took 2 bases from V and 5 from J; bases not matched to a gene: 7. The length of the CDR3 is 15 residues. Germline V gene data show CDR1 as SGHTS and CDR2 as YDEGEE.

The chain is built from TRBV5-1 and TRBJ2-1, with unresolved D. This CDR3 is built from 12 residues. Deletions cut 0 bases from V and 6 bases from J, with 4 bases between. Germline V lookup: CDR1 SGHRS, CDR2 YFSETQ. This CDR3 reads CASSLGLNEQFF. CDR3 nucleotide sequence: TGCGCCAGCAGCTTGGGTCTCAATGAGCAGTTCTTC.